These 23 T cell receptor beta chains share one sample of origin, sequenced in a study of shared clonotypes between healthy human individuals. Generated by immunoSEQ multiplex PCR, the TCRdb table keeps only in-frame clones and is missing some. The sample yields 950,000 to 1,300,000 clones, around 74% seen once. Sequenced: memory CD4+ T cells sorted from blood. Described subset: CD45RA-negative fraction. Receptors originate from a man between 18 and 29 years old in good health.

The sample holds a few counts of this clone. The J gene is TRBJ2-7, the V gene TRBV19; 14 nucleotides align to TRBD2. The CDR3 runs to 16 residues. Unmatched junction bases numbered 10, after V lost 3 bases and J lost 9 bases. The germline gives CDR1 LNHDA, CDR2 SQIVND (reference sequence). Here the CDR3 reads CASSMLPGLAGVTQYF. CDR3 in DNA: TGTGCCAGTAGTATGCTTCCGGGACTAGCGGGAGTAACGCAGTACTTC.

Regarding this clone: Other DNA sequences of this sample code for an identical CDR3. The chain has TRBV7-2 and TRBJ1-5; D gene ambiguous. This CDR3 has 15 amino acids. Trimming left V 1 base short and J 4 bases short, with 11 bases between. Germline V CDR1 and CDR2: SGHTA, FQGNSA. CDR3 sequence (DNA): TGTGCCAGCAGCTTAGATGGCCGATCAAATCAGCCCCAGCATTTT. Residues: CASSLDGRSNQPQHF.

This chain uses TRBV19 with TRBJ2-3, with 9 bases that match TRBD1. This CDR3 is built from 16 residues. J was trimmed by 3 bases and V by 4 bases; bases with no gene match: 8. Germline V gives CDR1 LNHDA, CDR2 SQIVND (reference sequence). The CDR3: CASSTLGTGITDTQYF. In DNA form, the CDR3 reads TGTGCCAGTAGTACGCTGGGGACAGGGATAACAGATACGCAGTATTTT.

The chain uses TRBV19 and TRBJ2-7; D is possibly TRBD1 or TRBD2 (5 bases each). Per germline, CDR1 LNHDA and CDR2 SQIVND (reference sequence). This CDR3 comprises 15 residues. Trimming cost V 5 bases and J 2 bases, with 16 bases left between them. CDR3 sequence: CASSPEGQGTYEQYF. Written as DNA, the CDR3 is TGTGCCAGTAGTCCAGAGGGCCAGGGCACCTACGAGCAGTACTTC.

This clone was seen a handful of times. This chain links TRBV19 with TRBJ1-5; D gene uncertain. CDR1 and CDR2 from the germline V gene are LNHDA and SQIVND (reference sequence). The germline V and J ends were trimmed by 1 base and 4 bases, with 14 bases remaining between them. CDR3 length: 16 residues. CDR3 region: CASSIGGTTGNQPQHF. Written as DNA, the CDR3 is TGTGCCAGTAGTATAGGAGGTACCACCGGGAATCAGCCCCAGCATTTT. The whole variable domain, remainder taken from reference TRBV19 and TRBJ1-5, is DGGITQSPKYLFRKEGQNVTLSCEQNLNHDAMYWYRQDPGQGLRLIYYSQIVNDFQKGDIAEGYSVSREKKESFPLTVTSAQKNPTAFYLCASSIGGTTGNQPQHFGDGTRLSIL.

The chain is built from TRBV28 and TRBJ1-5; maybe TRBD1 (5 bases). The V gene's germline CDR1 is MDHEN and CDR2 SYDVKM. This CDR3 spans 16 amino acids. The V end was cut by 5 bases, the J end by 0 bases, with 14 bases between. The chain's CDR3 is CASSRDSHGSNQPQHF. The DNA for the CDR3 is TGTGCCAGCAGTCGCGACAGCCATGGTAGCAATCAGCCCCAGCATTTT.

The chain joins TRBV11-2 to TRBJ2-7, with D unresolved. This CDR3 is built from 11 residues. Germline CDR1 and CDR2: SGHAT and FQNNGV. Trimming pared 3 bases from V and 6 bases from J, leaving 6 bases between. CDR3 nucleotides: TGTGCCAGCAGCTTTGGTTTCGAGCAGTACTTC. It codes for CASSFGFEQYF.

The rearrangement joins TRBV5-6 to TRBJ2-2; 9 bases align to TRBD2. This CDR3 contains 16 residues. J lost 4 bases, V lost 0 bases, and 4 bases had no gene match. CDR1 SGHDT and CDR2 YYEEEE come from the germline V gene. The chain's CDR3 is CASSLGGLALTGELFF. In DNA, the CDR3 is TGTGCCAGCAGCTTGGGGGGACTAGCCCTCACCGGGGAGCTGTTTTTT.

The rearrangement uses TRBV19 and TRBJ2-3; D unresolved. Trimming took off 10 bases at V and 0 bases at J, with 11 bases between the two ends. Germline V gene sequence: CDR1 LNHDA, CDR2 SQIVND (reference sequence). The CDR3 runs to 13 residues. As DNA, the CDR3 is TGTGCCACCCGGCGAGGCAGCACAGATACGCAGTATTTT. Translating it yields CATRRGSTDTQYF.

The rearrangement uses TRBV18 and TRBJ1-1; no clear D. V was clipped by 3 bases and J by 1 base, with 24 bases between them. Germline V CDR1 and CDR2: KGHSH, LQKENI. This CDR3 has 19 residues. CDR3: CASSPRINSPLSPNTEAFF. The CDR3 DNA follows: TGTGCCAGCTCACCCCGAATTAATTCCCCCCTAAGCCCGAACACTGAAGCTTTCTTT. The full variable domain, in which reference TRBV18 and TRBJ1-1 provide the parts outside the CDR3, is NAGVMQNPRHLVRRRGQEARLRCSPMKGHSHVYWYRQLPEEGLKFMVYLQKENIIDESGMPKERFSAEFPKEGPSILRIQQVVRGDSAAYFCASSPRINSPLSPNTEAFFGQGTRLTVV.

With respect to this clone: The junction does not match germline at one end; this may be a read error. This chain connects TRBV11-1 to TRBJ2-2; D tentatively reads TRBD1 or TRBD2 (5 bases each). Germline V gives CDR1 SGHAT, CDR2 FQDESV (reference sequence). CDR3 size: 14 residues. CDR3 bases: TGTGCCAGCAGCCTCACTTCGGGGACCGGGGAGCCGTTTTTT. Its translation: CASSLTSGTGEPFF.

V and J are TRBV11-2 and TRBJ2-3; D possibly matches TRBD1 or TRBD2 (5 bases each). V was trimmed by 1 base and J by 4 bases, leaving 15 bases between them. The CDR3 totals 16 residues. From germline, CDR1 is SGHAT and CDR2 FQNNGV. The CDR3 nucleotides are TGTGCCAGCAGCTTAGTCTGGGGGAGAATCCCAGATACGCAGTATTTT. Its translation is CASSLVWGRIPDTQYF.

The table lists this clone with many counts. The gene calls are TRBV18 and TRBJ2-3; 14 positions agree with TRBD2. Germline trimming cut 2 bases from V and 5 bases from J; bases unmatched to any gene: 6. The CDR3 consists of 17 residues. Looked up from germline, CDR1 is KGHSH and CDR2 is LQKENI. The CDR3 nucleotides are TGTGCCAGCTCACCAGAGTCGGGGACTAGCGGGAGAGATACGCAGTATTTT. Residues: CASSPESGTSGRDTQYF.

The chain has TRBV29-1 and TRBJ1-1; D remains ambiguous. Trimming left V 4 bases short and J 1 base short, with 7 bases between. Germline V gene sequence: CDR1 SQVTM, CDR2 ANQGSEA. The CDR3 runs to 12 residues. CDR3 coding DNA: TGCAGCGTTGGGGGTGCGAACACTGAAGCTTTCTTT. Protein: CSVGGANTEAFF.

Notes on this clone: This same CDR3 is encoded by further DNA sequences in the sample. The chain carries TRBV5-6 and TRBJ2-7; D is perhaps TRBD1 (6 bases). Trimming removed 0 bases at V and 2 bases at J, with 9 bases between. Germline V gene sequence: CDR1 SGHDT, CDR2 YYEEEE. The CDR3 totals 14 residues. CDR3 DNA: TGTGCCAGCAGCTTGGTTACAGGGACCTACGAGCAGTACTTC. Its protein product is CASSLVTGTYEQYF.

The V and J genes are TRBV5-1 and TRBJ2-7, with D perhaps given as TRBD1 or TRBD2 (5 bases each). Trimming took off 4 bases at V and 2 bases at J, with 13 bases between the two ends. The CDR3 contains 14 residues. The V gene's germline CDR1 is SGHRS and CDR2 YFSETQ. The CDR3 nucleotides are TGCGCCAGCAGCCCCGACGGGACCGCCTACGAGCAGTACTTC. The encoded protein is CASSPDGTAYEQYF.

This CDR3 is CAWSPRTGVTSNQPQHF. CDR3 bases: TGTGCCTGGAGTCCGAGGACAGGGGTCACTAGCAATCAGCCCCAGCATTTT. This chain joins TRBV30 and TRBJ1-5; 9 bases agree with TRBD1. With V trimmed by 2 bases and J by 0 bases, 8 bases remained unmatched. The germline V gene has CDR1 GTSNPN and CDR2 SVGIG (reference sequence). The CDR3 has 17 amino acids. The whole variable domain, remainder taken from reference TRBV30 and TRBJ1-5, is SQTIHQWPATLVQPVGSPLSLECTVEGTSNPNLYWYRQAAGRGLQLLFYSVGIGQISSEVPQNLSASRPQDRQFILSSKKLLLSDSGFYLCAWSPRTGVTSNQPQHFGDGTRLSIL.

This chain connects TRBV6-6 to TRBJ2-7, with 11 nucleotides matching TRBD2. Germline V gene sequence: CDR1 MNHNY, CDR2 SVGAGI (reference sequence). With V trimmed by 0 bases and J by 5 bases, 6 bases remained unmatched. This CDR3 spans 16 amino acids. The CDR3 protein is CASSYSASGRKDEQYF. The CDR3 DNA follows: TGTGCCAGCAGTTACTCGGCTAGCGGGAGGAAGGACGAGCAGTACTTC.

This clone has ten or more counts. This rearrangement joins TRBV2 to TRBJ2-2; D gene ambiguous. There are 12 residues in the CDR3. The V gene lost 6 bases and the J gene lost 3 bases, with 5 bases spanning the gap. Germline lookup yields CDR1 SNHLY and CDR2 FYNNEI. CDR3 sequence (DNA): TGTGCCAGCAGACCAGACACCGGGGAGCTGTTTTTT. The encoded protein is CASRPDTGELFF.

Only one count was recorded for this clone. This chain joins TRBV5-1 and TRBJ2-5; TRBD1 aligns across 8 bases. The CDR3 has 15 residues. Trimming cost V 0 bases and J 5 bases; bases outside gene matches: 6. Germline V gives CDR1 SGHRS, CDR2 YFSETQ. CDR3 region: CASSLEQGARETQYF. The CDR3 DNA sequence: TGCGCCAGCAGCTTGGAGCAGGGGGCTCGGGAGACCCAGTACTTC.

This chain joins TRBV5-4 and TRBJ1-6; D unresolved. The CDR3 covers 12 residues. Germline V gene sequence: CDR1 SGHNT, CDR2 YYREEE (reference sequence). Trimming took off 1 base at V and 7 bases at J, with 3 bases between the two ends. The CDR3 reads CASSLRNSPLHF. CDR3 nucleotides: TGTGCCAGCAGCTTGAGAAATTCACCCCTCCACTTT.

The CDR3 loop reads CASSQDARANYGYTF. CDR3 DNA sequence: TGCGCCAGCAGCCAAGACGCCAGGGCTAACTATGGCTACACCTTC. The chain carries TRBV4-3 and TRBJ1-2; D is perhaps TRBD1 (5 bases). CDR3 size: 15 residues. V was shortened by 0 bases and J by 0 bases, with 8 bases between the two germline ends. CDR1 LGHNA and CDR2 YSLEER come from the germline V gene.

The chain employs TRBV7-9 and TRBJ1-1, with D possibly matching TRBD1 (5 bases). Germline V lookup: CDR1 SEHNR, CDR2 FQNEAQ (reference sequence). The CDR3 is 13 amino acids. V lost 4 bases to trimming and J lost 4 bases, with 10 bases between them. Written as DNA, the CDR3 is TGTGCCAGCAGCTCCTGGGGGGGCACTGAAGCTTTCTTT. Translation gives CASSSWGGTEAFF.